This note documents a single T cell receptor beta chain sequence. Its target is not known. This CDR3 has 14 residues. CDR1 is LGHDT and CDR2 is YNNKEL in the germline V gene (reference sequence). These data come from a study of T cells expressing NK-cell markers. TCRdb reprocessed the 5' RACE reads; each CDR3 protein has one entry and no DNA is given. In total, the table holds roughly 390,000 distinct CDR3 sequences. Study results and limitations: CD8+ T cells in more than five donors included dominant NKG2C+ clonotypes at roughly 1.0-7.5%. Researchers report these clonotypes also headed the CD3+CD56-NKG2C+ fraction in a handful of donors.

This chain connects TRBV3-1 to TRBJ1-6. This receptor was identified in a man aged 18 to 69 in good health. Sequencing input: blood T cells: a sorted CD56 or NKG2C T cell subset, CD4+ or CD8+ T cells, or bulk PBMC T cells (not recorded which). CDR3: CASSQGGGNSPLHF.